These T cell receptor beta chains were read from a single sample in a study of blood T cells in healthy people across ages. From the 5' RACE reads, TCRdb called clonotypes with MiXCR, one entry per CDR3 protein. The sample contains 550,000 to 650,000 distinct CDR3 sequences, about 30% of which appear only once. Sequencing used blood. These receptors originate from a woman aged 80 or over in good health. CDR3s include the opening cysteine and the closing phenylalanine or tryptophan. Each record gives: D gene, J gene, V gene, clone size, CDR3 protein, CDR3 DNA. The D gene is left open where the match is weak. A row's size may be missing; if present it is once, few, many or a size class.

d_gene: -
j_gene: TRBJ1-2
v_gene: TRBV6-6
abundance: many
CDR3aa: CASVSIDNYGYTF
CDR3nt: TGTGCCAGCGTGTCTATAGACAACTATGGCTACACCTTC

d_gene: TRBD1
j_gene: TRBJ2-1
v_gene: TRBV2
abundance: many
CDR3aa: CASSEDRVGNEQFF
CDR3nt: TGTGCCAGCAGCGAGGACAGGGTTGGCAATGAGCAGTTCTTC

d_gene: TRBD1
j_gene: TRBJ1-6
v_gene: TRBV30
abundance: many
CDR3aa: CAWSVTDRRNSPLHF
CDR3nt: TGTGCCTGGAGTGTGACGGACAGGAGGAATTCACCCCTCCACTTT

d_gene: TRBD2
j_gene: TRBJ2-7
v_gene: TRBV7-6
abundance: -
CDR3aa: CASSPRAAGGYEQYF
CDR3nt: TGCGCCAGCAGCCCCCGCGCAGCGGGGGGGTACGAGCAGTACTTC

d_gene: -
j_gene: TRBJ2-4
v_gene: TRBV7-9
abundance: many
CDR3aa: CASSRLDSKNIQYF
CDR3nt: TGTGCCAGCAGCCGCCTGGACAGCAAAAACATTCAGTACTTC

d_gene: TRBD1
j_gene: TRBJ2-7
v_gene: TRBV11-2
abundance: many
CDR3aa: CASSHGSTGLYEQYF
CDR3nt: TGTGCCAGCAGCCATGGGTCGACAGGGCTCTACGAGCAGTACTTC

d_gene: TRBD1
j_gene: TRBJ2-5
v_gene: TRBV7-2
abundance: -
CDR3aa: CASSLAWAGGGETQYF
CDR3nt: TGTGCCAGCAGCTTAGCGTGGGCAGGGGGCGGAGAGACCCAGTACTTC

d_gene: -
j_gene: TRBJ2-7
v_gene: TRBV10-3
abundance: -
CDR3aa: CAISERKGVPADEQYF
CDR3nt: TGTGCCATCAGTGAGCGAAAGGGGGTACCGGCGGATGAGCAGTACTTC

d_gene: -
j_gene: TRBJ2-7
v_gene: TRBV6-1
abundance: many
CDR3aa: CASSPTTRRVYEQYF
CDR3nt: TGTGCCAGCAGTCCTACGACTAGGAGGGTGTACGAGCAGTACTTC

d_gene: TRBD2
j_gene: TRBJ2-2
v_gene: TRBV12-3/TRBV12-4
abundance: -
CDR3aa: CASRTGTSGTGELFF
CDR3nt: TGTGCCAGCAGAACCGGGACTAGCGGCACCGGGGAGCTGTTTTTT

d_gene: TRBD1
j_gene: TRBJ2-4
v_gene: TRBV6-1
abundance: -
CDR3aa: CASSESGQVWAKNIQYF
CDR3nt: TGTGCCAGCAGTGAAAGCGGACAGGTCTGGGCCAAAAACATTCAGTACTTC

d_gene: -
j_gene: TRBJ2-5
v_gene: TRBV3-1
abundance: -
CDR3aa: CASSLGRAGREETQYF
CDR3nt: TGTGCCAGCAGCCTGGGACGAGCGGGTCGGGAAGAGACCCAGTACTTC

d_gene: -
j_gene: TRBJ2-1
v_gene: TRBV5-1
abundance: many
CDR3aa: CASSFIPGLSRNEQFF
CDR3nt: TGCGCCAGCAGCTTTATACCGGGACTGAGCCGAAATGAGCAGTTCTTC

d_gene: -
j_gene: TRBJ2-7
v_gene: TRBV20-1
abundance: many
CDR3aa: CSALGGFSYEQYF
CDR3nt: TGCAGTGCCTTAGGGGGTTTCTCCTACGAGCAGTACTTC

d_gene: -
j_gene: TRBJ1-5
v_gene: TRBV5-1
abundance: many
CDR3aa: CASSFSGDQPQHF
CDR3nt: TGCGCCAGCAGCTTCAGCGGGGATCAGCCCCAGCATTTT

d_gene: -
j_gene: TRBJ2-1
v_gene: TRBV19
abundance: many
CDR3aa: CASSFDRGSYNEQFF
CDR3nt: TGTGCCAGTAGTTTTGACCGGGGTTCCTACAATGAGCAGTTCTTC

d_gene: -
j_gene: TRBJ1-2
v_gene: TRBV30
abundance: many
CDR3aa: CAWTDPGVQGYTF
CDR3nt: TGTGCCTGGACGGATCCGGGAGTACAGGGCTACACCTTC

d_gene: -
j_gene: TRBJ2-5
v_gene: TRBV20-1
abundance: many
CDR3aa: CSALRQETQYF
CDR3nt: TGCAGTGCTCTACGGCAAGAGACCCAGTACTTC